These 5 T cell receptor beta chains share one sample of origin, sequenced in a study of blood T cell repertoires in COVID-19. The data were produced by immunoSEQ multiplex PCR, yet TCRdb's version contains in-frame clones alone and is incomplete. The sample includes approximately 270,000 clones, roughly 84% seen only once; the top ten take 0.7% to 0.9%. Material for sequencing was peripheral blood. These receptors were obtained from a human donor with COVID-19, enrolled during active disease. The donor label of this sample is uncertain.

This clone was detected only once. The rearrangement links TRBV28 to TRBJ1-2, with D perhaps matching TRBD1 (6 bases). The CDR3 contains 16 residues. Germline V lookup: CDR1 MDHEN, CDR2 SYDVKM. Trimming removed 4 bases from V and 4 bases from J, with 19 bases in between. CDR3 sequence reads: CASSSQGPLRIYGYTF. The CDR3 DNA is TGTGCCAGCAGTTCCCAGGGGCCCCTGAGGATCTATGGCTACACCTTC.

V and J are TRBV7-9 and TRBJ2-1; possible D gene TRBD2, 5 bases. V was pared by 4 bases and J by 5 bases, with 21 bases between. Germline CDR1 is SEHNR and CDR2 is FQNEAQ (reference sequence). This CDR3 region has 17 residues. The CDR3 here is CASSWLSGGLAHNEQFF. Written as DNA, the CDR3 is TGTGCCAGCAGCTGGTTGTCGGGCGGGTTAGCCCACAATGAGCAGTTCTTC.

This clone occurred once. The chain has TRBV11-2 and TRBJ2-2; 7 nucleotides align to TRBD2. CDR1 is SGHAT and CDR2 is FQNNGV in the germline V gene. V dropped 5 bases and J dropped 8; count of bases not matched to a gene: 8. CDR3 size: 14 residues. The CDR3 nucleotides read TGTGCCAGCAGCCTCAGACGGGGGGAAGGGGAGCTGTTTTTT. This codes for CASSLRRGEGELFF.

The V gene is TRBV4-3, the J gene TRBJ1-4; D remains unclear. This CDR3 has 20 amino acids. The germline V and J ends were trimmed by 0 bases and 2 bases, with 22 bases remaining between them. Germline V gene lookup returns CDR1 LGHNA and CDR2 YSLEER. The CDR3 region has the DNA TGCGCCAGCAGCCAAGATGGTGGTGGCGGATCAATGGCGACTAATGAAAAACTGTTTTTT. It specifies CASSQDGGGGSMATNEKLFF.

The rearrangement uses TRBV27 and TRBJ1-5; 7 positions agree with TRBD1. Germline V gene lookup returns CDR1 MNHEY and CDR2 SMNVEV (reference sequence). The CDR3 runs to 13 residues. The ends lost 4 bases at V and 4 bases at J; junction bases unmatched: 1. The CDR3 nucleotides read TGTGCCAGCAGTTACAGGGGTAATCAGCCCCAGCATTTT. The encoded protein is CASSYRGNQPQHF.